These 22 T cell receptor beta chains share one sample of origin, sequenced in a study of cytotoxic CD8 clonotypes in ibrutinib-treated CLL. Profiling relied on immunoSEQ multiplex PCR, and the TCRdb table lists in-frame clones only, not all of them. The sample holds 35,000 to 55,000 clones, approximately 69% seen once. The starting material was PBMCs, obtained after 12 months of ibrutinib treatment. All receptors come from a human donor with chronic lymphocytic leukemia.

V usage is TRBV4-2 and J usage is TRBJ1-1; 7 nucleotides match TRBD1. The CDR3 is 15 residues long. Germline loops: CDR1 LGHNA, CDR2 YNFKEQ. J lost 5 bases, V lost 4 bases, and 10 bases had no gene match. Here the CDR3 reads CASSRVEGARTEAFF. The DNA of the CDR3 is TGTGCCAGCAGCCGGGTGGAGGGGGCGCGGACTGAAGCTTTCTTT.

This chain uses TRBV27 with TRBJ2-1, with 8 bases aligning to TRBD2. Germline lookup yields CDR1 MNHEY and CDR2 SMNVEV (reference sequence). This CDR3 has 16 residues. The J segment lost 9 bases and the V segment lost 5 bases, leaving 15 bases of the junction unmatched. CDR3 residues: CASSPPGTSLVGEQFF. CDR3 nucleotide sequence: TGTGCCAGCAGTCCCCCCGGGACTAGTTTGGTCGGTGAGCAGTTCTTC.

The chain combines TRBV2 with TRBJ1-2, with D perhaps matching TRBD1 (5 bases). The germline CDR1 and CDR2 sequences are SNHLY and FYNNEI. Between the trimmed V and J ends, which lost 5 bases and 8 bases, there was a span of 15 bases. CDR3 length: 13 amino acids. The CDR3: CASSPFREGGYTF. DNA of the CDR3: TGTGCCAGCAGTCCATTCAGGGAGGGGGGCTACACCTTC.

This clone turned up a few times. CDR3 region: CASSVGQGLAGELFF. As DNA, the CDR3 is TGTGCCAGCAGCGTTGGACAGGGTTTGGCCGGGGAGCTGTTTTTT. The rearrangement joins TRBV5-4 to TRBJ2-2; 8 bases match TRBD1. CDR1 and CDR2 (germline): SGHNT, YYREEE (reference sequence). After removal of 4 bases from V and 6 bases from J, the junction contained 8 bases not matched to a gene. The CDR3 consists of 15 residues.

This rearrangement joins TRBV29-1 to TRBJ1-2, with 8 bases fitting TRBD1. The J segment lost 7 bases and the V segment lost 5 bases, leaving 12 bases of the junction unmatched. Germline V gives CDR1 SQVTM, CDR2 ANQGSEA. The CDR3 runs 14 residues. The CDR3 here is CSVHPGQGGSGYTF. Written as DNA, the CDR3 is TGCAGCGTTCACCCCGGACAGGGCGGGTCTGGCTACACCTTC.

This clone was counted only a few times. This chain connects TRBV4-1 to TRBJ1-1, with 8 bases matching TRBD1. Germline CDR1 MGHRA, CDR2 YSYEKL. Trimming cost V 6 bases and J 3 bases; bases outside gene matches: 3. This CDR3 is 13 amino acids long. Here the CDR3 DNA reads TGCGCCAGCAGTCACAGGGGGTACACTGAAGCTTTCTTT. Translated, it gives CASSHRGYTEAFF.

CDR3 protein: CASSFSIGNQPQHF. CDR3 nucleotides: TGTGCCAGCAGCTTTTCTATTGGCAATCAGCCCCAGCATTTT. The chain uses TRBV28 and TRBJ1-5; D unresolved. The V gene's germline CDR1 is MDHEN and CDR2 SYDVKM. The germline V and J ends were trimmed by 6 bases and 2 bases, with 11 bases remaining between them. The length of the CDR3 is 14 residues.

The rearrangement uses TRBV7-2 and TRBJ2-2; 11 bases fit TRBD2. The CDR3 totals 17 residues. The germline V gene has CDR1 SGHTA and CDR2 FQGNSA. The trim removed 5 bases at V and 7 bases at J, leaving 12 bases unmatched. CDR3 in DNA: TGTGCCAGCAGCCTCACGGGGCTAGCGGGGGGAGGCGGGGAGCTGTTTTTT. Protein: CASSLTGLAGGGGELFF.

Here the CDR3 reads CASSPGGLFFYEQYF. DNA for the CDR3: TGTGCCAGCAGCCCCGGGGGCCTGTTTTTCTACGAGCAGTACTTC. The rearrangement links TRBV4-2 to TRBJ2-7; D tentatively fits TRBD1 or TRBD2 (6 bases each). CDR3 length: 15 amino acids. The germline V gene has CDR1 LGHNA and CDR2 YNFKEQ. With 4 bases removed from V and 3 bases from J, the gap between germline ends came to 16 bases.

J is TRBJ2-7 and V is TRBV9; TRBD1 aligns across 10 bases. The CDR3 extends over 15 amino acids. After removal of 0 bases from V and 6 bases from J, the junction contained 6 bases not matched to a gene. CDR1 and CDR2 (germline): SGDLS, YYNGEE. The CDR3 is CASSVEPGQGSEQYF. The CDR3 nucleotides read TGTGCCAGCAGCGTAGAGCCGGGACAGGGGTCCGAGCAGTACTTC.

This clone showed up just a few times. As DNA, the CDR3 is TGTGCCAGCTCCCGGACAGGGACTAGCAATCAGCCCCAGCATTTT. Amino acid sequence: CASSRTGTSNQPQHF. The chain uses TRBV2 and TRBJ1-5; 8 bases line up with TRBD1. CDR1 and CDR2 from the germline V gene are SNHLY and FYNNEI. This CDR3 is 15 amino acids long. Trimming at V came to 8 bases and at J to 0 bases, leaving 6 bases not matched to a gene.

The chain joins TRBV2 to TRBJ1-6; D remains unclear. V was pared by 7 bases and J by 9 bases, with 19 bases between. Germline V gene lookup returns CDR1 SNHLY and CDR2 FYNNEI. This CDR3 region has 15 residues. CDR3 sequence reads: CASTPGRESISPLHF. The CDR3 DNA is TGTGCCAGCACCCCTGGTAGGGAAAGTATTTCACCCCTCCACTTT.

The chain recombines TRBV11-1 with TRBJ2-3, with D hard to call. CDR3 length: 15 residues. Germline CDR1 and CDR2: SGHAT and FQDESV (reference sequence). V was pared by 3 bases and J by 2 bases, with 12 bases between. This CDR3 reads CASSFRVQLTDTQYF. The CDR3 coding sequence is TGTGCCAGCAGCTTCCGGGTCCAACTCACAGATACGCAGTATTTT.

The chain links TRBV7-9 to TRBJ2-2; D not certain. CDR1 is SEHNR, CDR2 FQNEAQ, per germline (reference sequence). Deletions cut 2 bases from V and 2 bases from J, with 9 bases between. The CDR3 sequence is 15 residues long. In nucleotides, the CDR3 is TGTGCCAGCAGCTTAAGGGCAGTAAACACCGGGGAGCTGTTTTTT. This codes for CASSLRAVNTGELFF.

This clone was seen once. The chain uses TRBV2 and TRBJ2-3; TRBD2 agrees at 7 bases. J gave up 1 base and V 4 bases, and 2 bases lay outside the gene matches. This CDR3 is 14 amino acids long. Germline V gene lookup returns CDR1 SNHLY and CDR2 FYNNEI. CDR3 amino acids: CASSALAGTDTQYF. In nucleotides, the CDR3 is TGTGCCAGCAGTGCCCTAGCGGGCACAGATACGCAGTATTTT.

The gene calls are TRBV15 and TRBJ2-7; D may be TRBD1 or TRBD2 (5 bases each). This CDR3 region has 14 residues. Between the trimmed V and J ends, which lost 1 base and 1 base, there was a span of 8 bases. From germline, CDR1 is LNHNV and CDR2 YYDKDF (reference sequence). DNA for the CDR3: TGTGCCACCAGCAGAGGGGGGTTATCCTACGAGCAGTACTTC. It translates to CATSRGGLSYEQYF.

This clone showed up just a few times. The V call is TRBV6-5, the J call TRBJ1-6, with D perhaps TRBD1 (5 bases). Germline assignment: CDR1 MNHEY and CDR2 SVGAGI. The V gene lost 4 bases and the J gene lost 10 bases, with 20 bases spanning the gap. The CDR3 is made up of 16 amino acids. The CDR3 loop reads CASSSRGGGIRSPLHF. The CDR3 region has the DNA TGTGCCAGCAGTTCCCGAGGCGGGGGAATCCGATCACCCCTCCACTTT.

A remark on this clone: Other DNA variants within this sample encode the same CDR3. CDR3: CASSLAVGMNTEAFF. CDR3 in DNA: TGTGCCAGCAGCTTAGCAGTGGGCATGAACACTGAAGCTTTCTTT. The chain is built from TRBV7-9 and TRBJ1-1; D is unresolved. Trimming shortened V by 0 bases and J by 0 bases, and 8 bases separated the two germline ends. Germline assignment: CDR1 SEHNR and CDR2 FQNEAQ (reference sequence). This CDR3 contains 15 residues.

The chain joins TRBV13 to TRBJ1-6; possibly TRBD1 for D (5 bases). There are 14 residues in the CDR3. V was cut by 3 bases and J by 10 bases, with 13 bases left in between. Germline CDR1 PRHDT, CDR2 FYEKMQ (reference sequence). The CDR3 here is CASSFLQAGSPLHF. Here the CDR3 DNA reads TGTGCCAGCAGCTTTCTACAGGCAGGATCACCCCTCCACTTT.

CDR3 DNA: TGTGCCAGCAAGCAGGAGACCGACGGGGAAAAACTGTTTTTT. As protein: CASKQETDGEKLFF. V is TRBV2 and J is TRBJ1-4, with D uncertain. Germline V CDR1 and CDR2: SNHLY, FYNNEI. The CDR3 extends over 14 amino acids. V gave up 7 bases and J gave up 8 bases, with 17 bases separating them.

This clone was picked up a small number of times. The chain uses TRBV7-9 and TRBJ2-7; the D gene is possibly TRBD2 (5 bases). The V end was cut by 1 base, the J end by 6 bases, with 13 bases between. This CDR3 is 14 amino acids long. The germline V gene encodes CDR1 SEHNR and CDR2 FQNEAQ (reference sequence). DNA for the CDR3: TGTGCCAGCAGCTTAGATCAACTAGTTCTCGAGCAGTACTTC. Its protein product is CASSLDQLVLEQYF.

The rearrangement links TRBV5-1 to TRBJ2-1, with 15 positions matching TRBD2. Germline loops: CDR1 SGHRS, CDR2 YFSETQ. The CDR3 has 23 amino acids. Trimming removed 1 base from V and 4 bases from J; junction bases left unmatched: 21. The CDR3 loop reads CASSLWAGPTPGLAGGNYNEQFF. In nucleotides, the CDR3 is TGCGCCAGCAGCTTGTGGGCGGGTCCCACGCCGGGACTAGCGGGGGGAAATTACAATGAGCAGTTCTTC.